The T cell receptor (beta chain) under discussion was sequenced for a study of T cell changes during pregnancy in multiple sclerosis. The table came from immunoSEQ multiplex PCR; TCRdb's copy has only in-frame clones and leaves some out. The repertoire has 50,000 to 65,000 clones, approximately 91% of them found once; the top ten carry approximately 1.3%. From germline, CDR1 is SEHNR and CDR2 FQNEAQ (reference sequence). The ends lost 4 bases at V and 2 bases at J; junction bases unmatched: 2. The CDR3 loop spans 14 amino acids. The chain is built from TRBV7-9 and TRBJ2-1, with 7 bases identical to TRBD2. The clonotype was recovered from a female donor with multiple sclerosis, enrolled in a pregnancy study. This sample comprised peripheral blood, obtained in the second trimester of pregnancy. The DNA for the CDR3 is TGTGCCAGCAGCTCGGGACTACCCTACAATGAGCAGTTCTTC. The encoded protein is CASSSGLPYNEQFF.